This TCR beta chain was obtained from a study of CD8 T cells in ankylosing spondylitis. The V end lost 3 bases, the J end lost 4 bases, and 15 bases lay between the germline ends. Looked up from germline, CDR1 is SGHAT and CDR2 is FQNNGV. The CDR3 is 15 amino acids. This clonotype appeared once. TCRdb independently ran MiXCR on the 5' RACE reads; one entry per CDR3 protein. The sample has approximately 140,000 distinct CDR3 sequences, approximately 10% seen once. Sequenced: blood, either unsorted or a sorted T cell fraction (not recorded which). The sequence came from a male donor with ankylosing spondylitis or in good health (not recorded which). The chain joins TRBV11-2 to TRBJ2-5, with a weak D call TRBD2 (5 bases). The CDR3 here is CASSLFILRAETQYF. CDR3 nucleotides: TGTGCCAGCAGCTTGTTCATCCTGAGGGCAGAGACCCAGTACTTC.